These 2 T cell receptor beta chains were sequenced from one sample in a study of CD8 T cells in Susac syndrome. After extraction with the RNeasy kit, about 0.5 to 1 ug of the RNA was reverse transcribed using random hexamers. TCRdb reanalysed the immunoSEQ multiplex PCR reads using MiXCR and keeps one entry per CDR3 protein. Of some 130,000 distinct CDR3 sequences listed, 95% are singletons. Sequenced: CD8+ T cells from PBMCs. Receptors were obtained from a human donor with Susac syndrome.

V gene TRBV28 combines with J gene TRBJ1-5; TRBD1 matches 9 bases. The germline V gene encodes CDR1 MDHEN and CDR2 SYDVKM. After removal of 4 bases from V and 5 bases from J, the junction contained 3 bases not matched to a gene. The CDR3 has 14 residues. CDR3 sequence reads: CASSSRTGDQPQHF. The CDR3 nucleotides read TGTGCCAGCAGTTCGAGGACAGGGGATCAGCCCCAGCATTTT.

V usage is TRBV15 and J usage is TRBJ2-3, with no clear D. The V and J ends lost 0 bases and 4 bases respectively, with 8 bases between them. This CDR3 is built from 14 residues. CDR1 and CDR2 from the germline V gene are LNHNV and YYDKDF (reference sequence). The CDR3 reads CATSRDDRADTQYF. CDR3 nucleotides: TGTGCCACCAGCAGAGACGACCGGGCAGATACGCAGTATTTT.